This TCR beta chain was found in a study of cytomegalovirus exposure and HLA in healthy donors. General observations from the study: A later analysis associated 16,000 or so TCR beta sequences with HLA alleles at a 0.05 false discovery rate.

The CDR3 is made up of 15 amino acids. Trimming left V 4 bases short and J 0 bases short, with 13 bases between. Germline loops: CDR1 SGHNT, CDR2 YYREEE (reference sequence). Many counts were recorded for this clone. The antigen remains undetermined. Use of 60 Vbeta and 13 Jbeta primers characterized the PCR. Assay used: immunoSEQ multiplex PCR; TCRdb lists only in-frame clones, some missing. Of approximately 130,000 clones listed, roughly 9% are singletons. The chain joins TRBV5-4 to TRBJ1-1; D may be TRBD1 (5 bases). The receptor was derived from a woman aged 40 to 49 in good health and CMV-seropositive. The sequenced sample was PBMCs. The CDR3 DNA sequence: TGTGCCAGCAGCCCCTCTAAGGGGATGAACACTGAAGCTTTCTTT. Residues: CASSPSKGMNTEAFF.